The next 9 T cell receptor beta chains were all read from a single sample in a study of T cells expressing NK-cell markers (dated by TCRdb to the early 2020s). Library preparation was by 5' RACE. TCRdb names Illumina HiSeq 2000 as the instrument used. One entry per CDR3 protein sequence results from the TCRdb reprocessing of the reads, with DNA left out. The sample's own table lists 550,000 to 600,000 distinct CDR3 sequences. Of the sample, approximately 3.5% is held by the ten largest clones. The sample comprised blood T cells: a sorted CD56 or NKG2C T cell subset, CD4+ or CD8+ T cells, or bulk PBMC T cells (not recorded which). The receptors were gathered from a man younger than 30 in good health. Donor details come from another sample of the same person, matched by shared clones.

The chain carries TRBV7-6 and TRBJ2-7. Germline V gives CDR1 SGHVS, CDR2 FNYEAQ. The CDR3 is 12 amino acids. This CDR3 reads CASSPTLGEQYF.

This chain joins TRBV5-1 and TRBJ2-7. This CDR3 region has 14 residues. Looked up from germline, CDR1 is SGHRS and CDR2 is YFSETQ. CDR3 loop: CASSFLVGQREQYF.

The chain recombines TRBV10-3 with TRBJ2-2; TCRdb indicates TRBD1, and absent DNA this call remains unverified. The CDR3 consists of 14 residues. The V gene's germline CDR1 is ENHRY and CDR2 SYGVKD. This CDR3 is CAIRRRTNTGELFF.

This chain connects TRBV20-1 to TRBJ2-7; as DNA is missing, the TRBD2 call by TCRdb cannot be tested. Germline CDR1 and CDR2: DFQATT and SNEGSKA (reference sequence). The CDR3 consists of 13 residues. The chain's CDR3 is CSARRGGFHEQYF.

This chain connects TRBV7-9 to TRBJ2-5; TCRdb proposes TRBD2, but this gene call is untestable without DNA. The germline gives CDR1 SEHNR, CDR2 FQNEAQ (reference sequence). The length of the CDR3 is 16 residues. This chain's CDR3 is CASSLAAGGLMETQYF.

The chain employs TRBV10-3 and TRBJ2-1; the D call of TRBD1 rests on TCRdb alone, since no DNA is present to check it. Germline loops: CDR1 ENHRY, CDR2 SYGVKD. The CDR3 extends over 16 amino acids. CDR3 sequence reads: CAISDLGQGAGNEQFF.

The rearrangement links TRBV12-5 to TRBJ2-1; TCRdb designates TRBD2, a call that cannot be tested without DNA. The CDR3 covers 17 residues. Germline CDR1 and CDR2: LGHNT and FRNRAP. The CDR3 loop is CASGLLGTSGNYNEQFF.

The V call is TRBV6-5, the J call TRBJ1-1. Germline CDR1 reads MNHEY; CDR2 reads SVGAGI. The CDR3 is made up of 17 amino acids. This CDR3 reads CASSYSYPNLGNTEAFF.

J is TRBJ2-5 and V is TRBV12-3 or TRBV12-4; TCRdb's D call of TRBD1 is untestable without DNA. The CDR3 spans 17 residues. CDR3 protein: CASSPFGQGRPQETQYF.